A selection of T cell receptor beta chains follows, all from one sample in a study of molecular identifiers for immune sequencing clone quantification. TCRdb reprocessed the PCR reads with MiXCR, giving one entry per CDR3 protein. The data show about 640,000 distinct CDR3 sequences, about 20% seen once. Material: naive CD8+ T cells from blood, with Jurkat cell RNA spiked in. Receptor source: a human donor in good health. Some libraries in this study had Jurkat cell RNA spiked in. Each CDR3 is given with its conserved first and last residue. D genes are given only for firm matches. Rows may omit the clone size; those that give it use once, few, many or a size class.

>NA|TRBJ2-7|many|TRBV30
TGTGCCTGGACCTGGGGAGGCACCTACGAGCAGTACTTC
CAWTWGGTYEQYF
>NA|TRBJ2-2|NA|TRBV5-1
TGCGCCAGCAGACAGGGAATGAACACCGGGGAGCTGTTTTTT
CASRQGMNTGELFF
>TRBD1|TRBJ1-2|few|TRBV30
TGTGCCTGGAGTGTACTTGGGACAGGGGGCGCAGATGGCTACACCTTC
CAWSVLGTGGADGYTF
>NA|TRBJ2-7|many|TRBV7-9
TGTGCCAGCAGCTTGGCGGCCGACTACGAGCAGTACTTC
CASSLAADYEQYF
>NA|TRBJ2-7|many|TRBV7-9
TGTGCCAGCAGCTCAAGCCGGGGGGCGGTGTACGAGCAGTACTTC
CASSSSRGAVYEQYF
>NA|TRBJ2-7|many|TRBV20-1
TGCAGTGCGGCTAAAGGTGTGAGCTCCTACGAGCAGTACTTC
CSAAKGVSSYEQYF
>NA|TRBJ2-7|few|TRBV10-3
TGTGCCATCAGTGATGGGAACGAGCAGTACTTC
CAISDGNEQYF
>TRBD2|TRBJ2-5|few|TRBV2
TGTGCCACCCCTGGGGCGGGGGGGCCGGAAGAGACCCAGTACTTC
CATPGAGGPEETQYF
>NA|TRBJ1-6|many|TRBV7-9
TGTGCCAGCAGCGACGCTGCGGGACTGTTTATGTCACCCCTCCACTTT
CASSDAAGLFMSPLHF
>NA|TRBJ2-1|NA|TRBV25-1
TGTGCCAGCAGAATTGGGGGGGCGCGGAAATACTATGAGCAGTTCTTC
CASRIGGARKYYEQFF
>NA|TRBJ1-2|many|TRBV29-1
TGCAGCGTTGAAGTACGTCCGGCGTCCTACACCTTC
CSVEVRPASYTF
>NA|TRBJ2-5|few|TRBV24-1
TGTGCCACCAGTGGGGGGCGGGGAGAGACCCAGTACTTC
CATSGGRGETQYF
>NA|TRBJ2-7|few|TRBV5-4
TGTGCCAGCAGCTTTAAAGGGAGCTCCTACGAGCAGTACTTC
CASSFKGSSYEQYF
>TRBD2|TRBJ2-3|many|TRBV12-3/TRBV12-4
TGTGCCAGTCGACCCGGGACTAAAGGGGATTCTAGCACAGATACGCAGTATTTT
CASRPGTKGDSSTDTQYF
>TRBD1|TRBJ2-5|NA|TRBV12-3/TRBV12-4
TGTGCCAGCAGTGGCGACAGGGGATTCCAAGAGACCCAGTACTTC
CASSGDRGFQETQYF
>NA|TRBJ2-4|many|TRBV24-1
TGTGCCACCAGTGATTCCGAGGACAAAAACATTCAGTACTTC
CATSDSEDKNIQYF
>TRBD1|TRBJ1-4|NA|TRBV7-6
TGTGCCAGCAGCTTTAATCCTTTGGACAGGGGGGCTAATGAAAAACCGTTTTTT
CASSFNPLDRGANEKPFF
>NA|TRBJ1-5|many|TRBV18
TGTGCCAGCTCACACGGGACATCGGACCAGCCCCAGCATTTT
CASSHGTSDQPQHF
>NA|TRBJ2-2|few|TRBV4-1
TGCGCCAGCAGCCACGGGACGGCGAACACCGGGGAGCTGTTTTTT
CASSHGTANTGELFF
>NA|TRBJ2-7|many|TRBV5-4
TGTGCCAGCAGCCAGGGACTGGCGATAGACGAGCAGTACTTC
CASSQGLAIDEQYF
>TRBD1|TRBJ2-1|NA|TRBV19
TGTGCCGGTAGTATAGGGACAGGACCGTTCTACAATGAGCAGTTCTTC
CAGSIGTGPFYNEQFF
>TRBD2|TRBJ2-3|many|TRBV6-2/TRBV6-3
TGTGCCACCAACGGACTAGCGGCAGATACGCAGTATTTT
CATNGLAADTQYF
>TRBD1|TRBJ1-1|NA|TRBV28
TGTACCAGCAGTTTGAGGGGGCTCTCCTTGGGGACTGAAGCTTTCTTT
CTSSLRGLSLGTEAFF
>NA|TRBJ1-6|few|TRBV5-6
TGTGCCAGCAGCCCGGTCCAAGGCCTGAATTCACCCCTCCACTTT
CASSPVQGLNSPLHF
>TRBD2|TRBJ2-7|many|TRBV6-2/TRBV6-3
TGTGCCAGCTCGACCGACTGGGAGCGGGGGACCTACGAGCAGTACTTC
CASSTDWERGTYEQYF
>NA|TRBJ2-3|many|TRBV4-1
TGCGCCAGCAGCCAAGAATCCCGCCAGATGGATACGCAGTATTTT
CASSQESRQMDTQYF
>NA|TRBJ2-5|NA|TRBV14
TGTGCCAGCAGCAGGCTAGAAGGGGGGCAAGAGACCCAGTACTTC
CASSRLEGGQETQYF
>NA|TRBJ2-1|NA|TRBV4-3
TGCGCCAGCAGCCAAGGGCTTCCAACCTACAATGAGCAGTTCTTC
CASSQGLPTYNEQFF
>TRBD1|TRBJ1-1|many|TRBV5-1
TGCGCCAGCAGCTCCGGACAGGGAGGAGTAGACACTGAAGCTTTCTTT
CASSSGQGGVDTEAFF
>NA|TRBJ1-1|many|TRBV18
TGTGCCAGCTCCGCTAAAATGAACACTGAAGCTTTCTTT
CASSAKMNTEAFF
>TRBD2|TRBJ2-3|few|TRBV30
TGTGCCTGGAGTTATATAGCGGGGGGGCAAACAGATACGCAGTATTTT
CAWSYIAGGQTDTQYF
>NA|TRBJ2-1|many|TRBV7-3
TGTGCCAGCAGCTCGGGCCCGGGGAATGAGCAGTTCTTC
CASSSGPGNEQFF
>TRBD2|TRBJ2-7|NA|TRBV12-5
TGTGCTAGTGGTTTCTGGGGGGGTTACGAGCAGTACTTC
CASGFWGGYEQYF
>TRBD2|TRBJ2-7|many|TRBV7-9
TGTGCCAGCAGCTTAGCCGCCGCGGGCGGGAGTAGCTACGAGCAGTACTTC
CASSLAAAGGSSYEQYF
>NA|TRBJ2-3|many|TRBV7-6
TGTGCCAGCAGCTTAGTTTATCGGGGAGATACGCAGTATTTT
CASSLVYRGDTQYF
>TRBD1|TRBJ1-1|many|TRBV6-5
TGTGCCAGCAGTTACTACACCGGGACAGGGGACATGAACACTGAAGCTTTCTTT
CASSYYTGTGDMNTEAFF
>TRBD2|TRBJ2-3|NA|TRBV10-3
TGTGCCATCAGTGAGTTGGCTAGCGGGGAAGCAGATACGCAGTATTTT
CAISELASGEADTQYF
>TRBD1|TRBJ1-3|many|TRBV7-9
TGTGCCAGCAGCCCCCGGACAGGGACGGAACCTGGAAACACCATATATTTT
CASSPRTGTEPGNTIYF
>NA|TRBJ2-3|many|TRBV2
TGTGCCAGCAGTGTCGGAGGATTTAGCACAGATACGCAGTATTTT
CASSVGGFSTDTQYF
>TRBD2|TRBJ2-6|many|TRBV5-5
TGTGCCAGCAGCTCCGCCGGAGAGCGGGGGGCCGTGTCTGGGGCCAACGTCCTGACTTTC
CASSSAGERGAVSGANVLTF
>NA|TRBJ2-4|many|TRBV12-3/TRBV12-4
TGTGCCAGCAGTTTCGACAGAGGAGCAGGAAACATTCAGTACTTC
CASSFDRGAGNIQYF
>NA|TRBJ1-2|NA|TRBV19
TGTGCCGGTAGTTTCCCAGGGTATGGCTACACCTTC
CAGSFPGYGYTF
>NA|TRBJ2-7|NA|TRBV9
TGTGCCAGCGGGGGGGCAGAATACGAGCAGTACTTC
CASGGAEYEQYF
>NA|TRBJ1-1|NA|TRBV7-8
TGTGCCAGCGGCTTCGGGGATTTGGGGTACACTGAAGCTTTCTTT
CASGFGDLGYTEAFF
>TRBD2|TRBJ2-7|NA|TRBV7-8
TGTGCCAGCAACTTAGCGGGGGGCGACGAGCAGTACTTC
CASNLAGGDEQYF
>TRBD2|TRBJ2-5|NA|TRBV3-1
TGTGCCAGCAGCCAACCCCAGGGACGGAGCGGACTAGCGGGAATTGGAGAGACCCAGTACTTC
CASSQPQGRSGLAGIGETQYF
>NA|TRBJ2-7|NA|TRBV14
TGTGCCAGCAGCCAAGATGATCATGTCGGGGTCATGAGCTACGAGCAGTACTTC
CASSQDDHVGVMSYEQYF
>NA|TRBJ2-1|many|TRBV7-9
TGTGCCAGCAGCTTAGTGGTCAGTGAGCAGTTCTTC
CASSLVVSEQFF
>NA|TRBJ1-1|many|TRBV29-1
TGCAGCGCATCCGGGACATTGAACACTGAAGCTTTCTTT
CSASGTLNTEAFF
>NA|TRBJ2-5|NA|TRBV19
TGTGCCAGTAGCGGGACCGAGAGTCTTCAAGAGACCCAGTACTTC
CASSGTESLQETQYF
>NA|TRBJ1-4|NA|TRBV13
TGTGCCAGCAGCTTAGCCGGGCTACGGGGGGAACTGTTTTTT
CASSLAGLRGELFF
>NA|TRBJ1-3|many|TRBV20-1
TGCAGTGCTAGACAACCCAGGGACTTCCTGAGCTCTGGAAACACCATATATTTT
CSARQPRDFLSSGNTIYF
>TRBD2|TRBJ2-5|many|TRBV11-2
TGTGCCAGCAGCTTCCCATCTGAGGAAGAAGCGGGGAAGTACCAAGAGACCCAGTACTTC
CASSFPSEEEAGKYQETQYF
>TRBD2|TRBJ2-1|few|TRBV5-1
TGCGCCAGCAGCCGGGGGGAAAATGAGCAGTTCTTC
CASSRGENEQFF
>NA|TRBJ2-3|NA|TRBV19
TGTGCCAGTAGTATGACAGGCCTAGGAGATACGCAGTATTTT
CASSMTGLGDTQYF
>NA|TRBJ2-7|many|TRBV27
TGTGCCAGCAGCCGGGACACTTCCTACGAGCAGTACTTC
CASSRDTSYEQYF
>NA|TRBJ2-6|many|TRBV6-2/TRBV6-3
TGTGCCAGCAGTTATGAAGCTGGGGCCAACGTCCTGACTTTC
CASSYEAGANVLTF